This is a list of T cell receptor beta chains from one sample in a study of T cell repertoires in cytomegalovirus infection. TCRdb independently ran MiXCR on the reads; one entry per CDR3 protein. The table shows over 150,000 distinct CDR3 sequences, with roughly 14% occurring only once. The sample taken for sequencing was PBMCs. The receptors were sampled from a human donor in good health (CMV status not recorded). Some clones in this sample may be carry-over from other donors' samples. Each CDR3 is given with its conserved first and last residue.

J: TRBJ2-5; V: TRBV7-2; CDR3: CASSRGTSGRSETQYF
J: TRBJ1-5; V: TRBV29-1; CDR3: CSVVAGNSNQPQHF
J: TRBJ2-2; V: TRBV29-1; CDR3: CSSGVAGELFF
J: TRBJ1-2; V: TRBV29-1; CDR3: CSVVNRQYGYTF
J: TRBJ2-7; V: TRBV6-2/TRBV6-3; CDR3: CASSQTAYEQYF
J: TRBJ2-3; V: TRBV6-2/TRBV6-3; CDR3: CASNLKRPLHGTDTQYF
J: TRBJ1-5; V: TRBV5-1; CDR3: CASSQTSGNQPQHF
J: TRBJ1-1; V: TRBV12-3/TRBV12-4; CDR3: CASSPDRGSTGVSFF
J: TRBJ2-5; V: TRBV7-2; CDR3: CASSLGLGKTQYF
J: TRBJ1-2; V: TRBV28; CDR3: CASSRTGTGKFFGYTF
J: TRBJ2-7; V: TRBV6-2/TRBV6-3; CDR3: CASSFTGTKTYEQYF
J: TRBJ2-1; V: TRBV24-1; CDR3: CATSDLAGGSSYNEQFF
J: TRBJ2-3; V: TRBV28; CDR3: CASSLSGLAGADTQYF
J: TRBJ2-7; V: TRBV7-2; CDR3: CASSYQTGRLTYEQYF
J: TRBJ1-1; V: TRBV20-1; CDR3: CSARSGNTEAFF
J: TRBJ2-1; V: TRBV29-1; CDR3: CSVGTTVGNEQFF
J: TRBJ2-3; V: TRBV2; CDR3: CASVNRGGATDTQYF
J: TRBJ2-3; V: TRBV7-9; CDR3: CASNTGTDTQYF
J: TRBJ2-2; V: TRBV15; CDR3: CATSRGGAGELFF
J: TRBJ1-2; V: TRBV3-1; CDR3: CASSQGAESYGYTF
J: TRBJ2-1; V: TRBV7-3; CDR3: CASSPGHDEQFF
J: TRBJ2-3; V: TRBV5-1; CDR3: CASSLADAIVGTDTQYF
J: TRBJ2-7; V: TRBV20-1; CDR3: CSARGTGDTYEQYF
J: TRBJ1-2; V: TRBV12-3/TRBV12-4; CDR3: CASSLGAGPYGYTF
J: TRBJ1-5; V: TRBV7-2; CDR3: CASSLMGSSYSNQPQHF